A selection of T cell receptor beta chains follows, all from one sample in a study of tumor-infiltrating lymphocytes in primary liver carcinoma. TCRdb redid the calling of the multiplex PCR reads with MiXCR, one entry per CDR3 protein. Of approximately 88,000 distinct CDR3 sequences listed, less than 70% are singletons. Sequences were obtained from tumor-adjacent normal liver tissue. The origin of the receptors is a man aged 40-49 years with primary liver carcinoma and hepatitis B virus infection. Each CDR3 is given without its conserved first and last residue. Clone size is shown for a subset of rows, as once, few, many or a class of expanded clone.

j_call,clone_size,v_call,cdr3_aa
TRBJ2-2,medium-sized,TRBV11-2,ASSPWTGGGELF
TRBJ2-5,many,TRBV5-5,ASSPGETGVETQY
TRBJ2-1,.,TRBV28,AGQGVGSYNEQF
TRBJ2-1,many,TRBV7-8,ASRPPSGSYNEQF
TRBJ2-5,.,TRBV11-2,ASGRQETQY
TRBJ2-1,many,TRBV29-1,SVEDPTESRAEPFGHEQF
TRBJ2-3,once,TRBV29-1,RVEGTSVSGSIDTQY
TRBJ1-1,many,TRBV10-3,ATRQGKTNTEAF
TRBJ2-7,.,TRBV7-9,ASSSMTGTGYYEQC
TRBJ2-7,.,TRBV30,AWRRTGAGYEQY
TRBJ2-2,many,TRBV10-2,ASRDRLAVPNTGELF
TRBJ2-7,.,TRBV11-2,VSNLITSGRADPPYEQN
TRBJ2-7,.,TRBV5-6,VNNLESSYEQY
TRBJ2-7,once,TRBV11-2,ASTLLYGASYEQY
TRBJ1-2,.,TRBV19,ASSIGGNGYT
TRBJ2-2,.,TRBV6-5,ASSYGVLVTGELF
TRBJ2-7,few,TRBV2,ASSGTSGVQYEQY
TRBJ2-1,.,TRBV29-1,SVDRTQGNEQF
TRBJ2-3,.,TRBV11-2,ASSQLADDMQY
TRBJ2-7,.,TRBV11-2,AISLDFVTPSSYERY
TRBJ1-2,many,TRBV10-2,ASSELRVSNYGYT
TRBJ1-1,.,TRBV12-3/TRBV12-4,VSSRGGTEAF
TRBJ2-5,.,TRBV6-5,ASSSSRVAGTQY
TRBJ2-7,.,TRBV29-1,SVARNKGTYEQY
TRBJ1-1,.,TRBV5-6,ASRLLNTEAF
TRBJ1-2,many,TRBV12-3/TRBV12-4,ASSFFGVGGYT
TRBJ1-3,.,TRBV28,ASTRYGNTIY
TRBJ2-3,many,TRBV29-1,SVFSIQDLSTDTQY
TRBJ2-1,many,TRBV7-9,ASSLVAHEQF
TRBJ2-1,.,TRBV12-5,ANGSGSSREQS
TRBJ1-6,many,TRBV6-1,ASSPRQGDDSPLH
TRBJ2-1,.,TRBV29-1,SAIESGSYNEQF
TRBJ2-5,.,TRBV11-2,ASSLADEQY
TRBJ1-6,.,TRBV28,ASTPDRVNNSPLH
TRBJ2-3,medium-sized,TRBV11-2,ASSHWTTDTQY
TRBJ1-5,.,TRBV6-1,ASTTWTGGASNQPQH
TRBJ1-2,once,TRBV29-1,SVISLEDGAWHGYT
.,.,TRBV10-3,AISGLADHEQF
TRBJ2-5,once,TRBV5-4,VSSLSVSMETQY
TRBJ2-5,.,TRBV2,VSSEIRGRGETQY
TRBJ2-6,many,TRBV6-5,ASSWGFSGANVLT
TRBJ1-2,.,TRBV4-1,ASSPREGSYGYI
TRBJ1-5,.,TRBV6-1,ASNEGTDSNQPQH
TRBJ1-4,.,TRBV5-5,VISLSQSTNEKLF
TRBJ1-5,.,TRBV6-5,ASSRTGGFNQPQH
TRBJ2-1,.,TRBV11-1,ASSLNQREAFSSYNEQF
TRBJ1-2,many,TRBV12-5,ASGFRGLGTRAYYGYT
TRBJ2-2,.,TRBV11-2,ANSQGLTGDGTGELF
TRBJ2-1,.,TRBV7-9,ASRLNMGDEQF
TRBJ2-7,few,TRBV10-3,AISGDTLQAGGKQRIEQY
TRBJ2-1,.,TRBV6-1,VSSLAGAINELF
TRBJ2-1,.,TRBV30,AWSVIDGLAVNNEQF
TRBJ2-5,.,TRBV30,ASSKQGETQY
TRBJ2-1,few,TRBV7-8,TSSPASGPFYEQF